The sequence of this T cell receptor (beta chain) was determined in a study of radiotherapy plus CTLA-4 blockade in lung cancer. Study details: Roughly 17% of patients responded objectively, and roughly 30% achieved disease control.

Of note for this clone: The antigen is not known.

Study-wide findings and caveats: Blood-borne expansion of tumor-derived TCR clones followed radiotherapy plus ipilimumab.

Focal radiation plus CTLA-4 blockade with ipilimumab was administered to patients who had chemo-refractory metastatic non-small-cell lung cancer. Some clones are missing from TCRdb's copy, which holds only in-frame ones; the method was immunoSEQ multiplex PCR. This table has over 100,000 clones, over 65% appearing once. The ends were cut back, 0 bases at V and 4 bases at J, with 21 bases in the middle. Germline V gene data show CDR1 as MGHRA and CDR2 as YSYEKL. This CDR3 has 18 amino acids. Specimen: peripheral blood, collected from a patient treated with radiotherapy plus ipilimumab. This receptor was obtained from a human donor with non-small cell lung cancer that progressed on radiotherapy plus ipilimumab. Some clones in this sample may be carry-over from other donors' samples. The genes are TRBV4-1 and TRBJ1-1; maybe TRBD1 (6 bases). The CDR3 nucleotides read TGCGCCAGCAGCCAAGATTGGGGGCTTGCCGGAGGATTCACTGAAGCTTTCTTT. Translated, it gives CASSQDWGLAGGFTEAFF.